This T cell receptor (beta chain) appears in the sequencing data of a study of blood T cell repertoires in COVID-19. Overall study: Samples representing acute and convalescent COVID-19 were sourced from the United States, Italy and Spain. PBMCs, B-cell-depleted T cells, or T cells provided the cDNA or gDNA that made up the material.

Methods used by the authors: Amplification of reference gene primers provided the estimated nucleated cell counts. The protocol was immunoSEQ multiplex PCR, while the TCRdb copy is restricted to in-frame clones and leaves out a portion. That table furnishes V, J and clone size, whereas the DNA furnished D and trimming. The sample yields around 120,000 clones, about 78% seen once. Trimming cost V 0 bases and J 1 base, with 4 bases left between them. The CDR3 has 14 residues. Germline CDR1 reads SGDLS; CDR2 reads YYNGEE. Material for sequencing was peripheral blood. The TCR originated in a man in his 70s with acute or convalescent COVID-19. The chain uses TRBV9 and TRBJ2-2; D gene unclear. This chain's CDR3 is CASSVGGNTGELFF. CDR3 DNA: TGTGCCAGCAGCGTAGGAGGGAACACCGGGGAGCTGTTTTTT. Filled out from reference TRBV9 and TRBJ2-2, the complete variable domain reads DSGVTQTPKHLITATGQRVTLRCSPRSGDLSVYWYQQSLDQGLQFLIQYYNGEERAKGNILERFSAQQFPDLHSELNLSSLELGDSALYFCASSVGGNTGELFFGEGSRLTVL.